The following is a TCR beta chain sequence with its context. The sample comes from a study of blood T cell repertoires in COVID-19. Study background: There were acute and convalescent COVID-19 samples, and they came from the United States, Italy and Spain. Sources were T cells, B-cell-depleted T cells, or PBMCs; the material itself was cDNA or gDNA.

Per the study methods: Counts of nucleated cells, estimated from reference gene primer amplification, were obtained. Profiling relied on immunoSEQ multiplex PCR, and the TCRdb table lists in-frame clones only, not all of them. V, J and clone size are those of that table, while D and trimming were read from the DNA. The sample yields some 110,000 clones, approximately 85% seen once. The germline gives CDR1 WNHNN, CDR2 SYGVQD (reference sequence). Trimming took 6 bases from V and 7 from J; bases not matched to a gene: 2. The CDR3 is 12 amino acids. Sequencing was done on a sample of peripheral blood. The sequence was obtained from a human donor in a cohort sampled during active COVID-19. This rearrangement joins TRBV10-1 to TRBJ2-1, with 8 bases that match TRBD1. The CDR3 region is CASRQGANEQFF. The CDR3 DNA reads TGCGCCAGCAGGCAGGGGGCGAATGAGCAGTTCTTC.